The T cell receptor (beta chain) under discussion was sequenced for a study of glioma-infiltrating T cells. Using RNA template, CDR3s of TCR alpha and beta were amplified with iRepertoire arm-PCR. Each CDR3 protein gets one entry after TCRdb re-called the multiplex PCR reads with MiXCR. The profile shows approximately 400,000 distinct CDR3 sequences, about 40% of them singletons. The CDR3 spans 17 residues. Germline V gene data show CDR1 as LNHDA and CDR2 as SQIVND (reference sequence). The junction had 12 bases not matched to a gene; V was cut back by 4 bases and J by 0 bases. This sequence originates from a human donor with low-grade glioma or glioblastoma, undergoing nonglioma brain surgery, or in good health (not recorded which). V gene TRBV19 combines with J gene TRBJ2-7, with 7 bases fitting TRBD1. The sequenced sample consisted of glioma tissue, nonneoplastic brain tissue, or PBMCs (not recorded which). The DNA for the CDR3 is TGTGCCAGTAGTAGCAGGCGAGGACAGGATCTCTCCTACGAGCAGTACTTC. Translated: CASSSRRGQDLSYEQYF.